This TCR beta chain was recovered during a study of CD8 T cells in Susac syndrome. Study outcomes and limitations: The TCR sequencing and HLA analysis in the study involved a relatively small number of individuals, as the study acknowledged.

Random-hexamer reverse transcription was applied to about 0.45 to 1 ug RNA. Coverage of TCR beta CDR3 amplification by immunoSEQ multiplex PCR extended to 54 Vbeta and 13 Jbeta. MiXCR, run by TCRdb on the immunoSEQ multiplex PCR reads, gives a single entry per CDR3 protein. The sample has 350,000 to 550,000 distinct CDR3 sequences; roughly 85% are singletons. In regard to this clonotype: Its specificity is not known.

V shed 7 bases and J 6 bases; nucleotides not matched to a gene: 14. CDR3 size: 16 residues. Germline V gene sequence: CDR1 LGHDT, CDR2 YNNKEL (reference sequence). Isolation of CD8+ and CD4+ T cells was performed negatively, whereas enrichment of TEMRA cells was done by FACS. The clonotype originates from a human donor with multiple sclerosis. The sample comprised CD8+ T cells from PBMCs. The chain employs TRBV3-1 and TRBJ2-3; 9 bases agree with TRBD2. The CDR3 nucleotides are TGTGCCAGCACCCCCGGATTTGGTAGCGGGGGTGATACGCAGTATTTT. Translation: CASTPGFGSGGDTQYF.